This T cell receptor beta chain emerged from a study of beta chain features in type 1 diabetes. Study summary: Analysis included around 110,000,000 sorted cells drawn from all samples. General study results and limits: cDNA sequencing could over-represent cells with high TCR expression. Significant though moderate, a shortening of TCRB CDR3s appeared in all four CD4+ subsets of Type 1 diabetes patients.

After removal of 7 bases from V and 6 bases from J, the junction contained 11 bases not matched to a gene. The CDR3 contains 15 residues. In germline, CDR1 is MNHEY, CDR2 SMNVEV (reference sequence). In this sample, this clone turned up a few times. Its target is unknown. Using CD45RO/CCR7/CD25/CD127/CD95/CD27, CD4+ naive, central memory, regulatory and stem cell-like memory cells were sorted. Every isolated RNA sample was fully reverse transcribed, so sequencing captured expressed TCRB transcripts. Naive, central memory and regulatory T cell samples yielded approximately 3.3 million reads on average. TCRdb's copy holds only in-frame clones and misses some; the assay was immunoSEQ multiplex PCR. The sample has approximately 270,000 clones; more than 13% are singletons.

This chain links TRBV27 with TRBJ2-2; 7 positions agree with TRBD2. This clonotype was obtained from a man aged 25-40 years with type 1 diabetes. The source material was naive CD4+ T cells from blood. This CDR3 is CASTPGGRLAGELFF. CDR3 bases: TGTGCCAGCACTCCGGGAGGACGGCTGGCCGGGGAGCTGTTTTTT.